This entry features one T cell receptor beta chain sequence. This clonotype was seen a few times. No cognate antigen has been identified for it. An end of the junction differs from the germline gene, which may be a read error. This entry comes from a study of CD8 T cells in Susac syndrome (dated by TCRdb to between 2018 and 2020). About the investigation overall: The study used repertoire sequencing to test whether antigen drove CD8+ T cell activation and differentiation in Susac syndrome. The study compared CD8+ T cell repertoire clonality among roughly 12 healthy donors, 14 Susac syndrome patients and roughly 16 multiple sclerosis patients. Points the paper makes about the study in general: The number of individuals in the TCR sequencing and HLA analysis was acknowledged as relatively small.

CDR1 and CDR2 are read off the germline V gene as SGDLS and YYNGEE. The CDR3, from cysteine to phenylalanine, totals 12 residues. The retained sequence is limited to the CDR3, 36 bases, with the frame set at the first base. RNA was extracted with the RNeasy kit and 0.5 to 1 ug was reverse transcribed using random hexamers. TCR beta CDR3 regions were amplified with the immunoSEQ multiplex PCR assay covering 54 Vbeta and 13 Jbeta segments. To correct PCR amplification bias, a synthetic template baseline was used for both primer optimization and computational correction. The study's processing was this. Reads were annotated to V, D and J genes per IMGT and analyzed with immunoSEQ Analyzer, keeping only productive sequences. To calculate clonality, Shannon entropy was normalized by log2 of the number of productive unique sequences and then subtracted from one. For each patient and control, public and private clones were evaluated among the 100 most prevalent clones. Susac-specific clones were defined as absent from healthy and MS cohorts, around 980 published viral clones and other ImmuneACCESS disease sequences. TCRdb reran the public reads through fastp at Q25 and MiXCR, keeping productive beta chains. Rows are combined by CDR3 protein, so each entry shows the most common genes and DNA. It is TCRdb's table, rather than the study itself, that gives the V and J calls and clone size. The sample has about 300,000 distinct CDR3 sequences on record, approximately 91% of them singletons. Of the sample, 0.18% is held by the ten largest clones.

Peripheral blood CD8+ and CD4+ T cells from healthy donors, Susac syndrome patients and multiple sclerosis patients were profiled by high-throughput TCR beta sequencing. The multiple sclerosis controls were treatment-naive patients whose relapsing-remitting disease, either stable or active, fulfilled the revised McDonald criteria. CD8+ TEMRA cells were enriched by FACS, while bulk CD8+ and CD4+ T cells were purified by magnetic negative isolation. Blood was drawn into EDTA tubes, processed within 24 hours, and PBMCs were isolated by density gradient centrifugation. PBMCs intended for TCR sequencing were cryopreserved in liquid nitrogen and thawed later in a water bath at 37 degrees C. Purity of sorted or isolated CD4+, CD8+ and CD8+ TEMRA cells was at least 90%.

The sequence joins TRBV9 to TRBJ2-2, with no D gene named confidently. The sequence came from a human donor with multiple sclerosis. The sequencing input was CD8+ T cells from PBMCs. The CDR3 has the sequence CASSPPPGELFF. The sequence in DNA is TGTGCCAGCAGCCCTCCCCCCGGTGAGCTGTTTTTT.